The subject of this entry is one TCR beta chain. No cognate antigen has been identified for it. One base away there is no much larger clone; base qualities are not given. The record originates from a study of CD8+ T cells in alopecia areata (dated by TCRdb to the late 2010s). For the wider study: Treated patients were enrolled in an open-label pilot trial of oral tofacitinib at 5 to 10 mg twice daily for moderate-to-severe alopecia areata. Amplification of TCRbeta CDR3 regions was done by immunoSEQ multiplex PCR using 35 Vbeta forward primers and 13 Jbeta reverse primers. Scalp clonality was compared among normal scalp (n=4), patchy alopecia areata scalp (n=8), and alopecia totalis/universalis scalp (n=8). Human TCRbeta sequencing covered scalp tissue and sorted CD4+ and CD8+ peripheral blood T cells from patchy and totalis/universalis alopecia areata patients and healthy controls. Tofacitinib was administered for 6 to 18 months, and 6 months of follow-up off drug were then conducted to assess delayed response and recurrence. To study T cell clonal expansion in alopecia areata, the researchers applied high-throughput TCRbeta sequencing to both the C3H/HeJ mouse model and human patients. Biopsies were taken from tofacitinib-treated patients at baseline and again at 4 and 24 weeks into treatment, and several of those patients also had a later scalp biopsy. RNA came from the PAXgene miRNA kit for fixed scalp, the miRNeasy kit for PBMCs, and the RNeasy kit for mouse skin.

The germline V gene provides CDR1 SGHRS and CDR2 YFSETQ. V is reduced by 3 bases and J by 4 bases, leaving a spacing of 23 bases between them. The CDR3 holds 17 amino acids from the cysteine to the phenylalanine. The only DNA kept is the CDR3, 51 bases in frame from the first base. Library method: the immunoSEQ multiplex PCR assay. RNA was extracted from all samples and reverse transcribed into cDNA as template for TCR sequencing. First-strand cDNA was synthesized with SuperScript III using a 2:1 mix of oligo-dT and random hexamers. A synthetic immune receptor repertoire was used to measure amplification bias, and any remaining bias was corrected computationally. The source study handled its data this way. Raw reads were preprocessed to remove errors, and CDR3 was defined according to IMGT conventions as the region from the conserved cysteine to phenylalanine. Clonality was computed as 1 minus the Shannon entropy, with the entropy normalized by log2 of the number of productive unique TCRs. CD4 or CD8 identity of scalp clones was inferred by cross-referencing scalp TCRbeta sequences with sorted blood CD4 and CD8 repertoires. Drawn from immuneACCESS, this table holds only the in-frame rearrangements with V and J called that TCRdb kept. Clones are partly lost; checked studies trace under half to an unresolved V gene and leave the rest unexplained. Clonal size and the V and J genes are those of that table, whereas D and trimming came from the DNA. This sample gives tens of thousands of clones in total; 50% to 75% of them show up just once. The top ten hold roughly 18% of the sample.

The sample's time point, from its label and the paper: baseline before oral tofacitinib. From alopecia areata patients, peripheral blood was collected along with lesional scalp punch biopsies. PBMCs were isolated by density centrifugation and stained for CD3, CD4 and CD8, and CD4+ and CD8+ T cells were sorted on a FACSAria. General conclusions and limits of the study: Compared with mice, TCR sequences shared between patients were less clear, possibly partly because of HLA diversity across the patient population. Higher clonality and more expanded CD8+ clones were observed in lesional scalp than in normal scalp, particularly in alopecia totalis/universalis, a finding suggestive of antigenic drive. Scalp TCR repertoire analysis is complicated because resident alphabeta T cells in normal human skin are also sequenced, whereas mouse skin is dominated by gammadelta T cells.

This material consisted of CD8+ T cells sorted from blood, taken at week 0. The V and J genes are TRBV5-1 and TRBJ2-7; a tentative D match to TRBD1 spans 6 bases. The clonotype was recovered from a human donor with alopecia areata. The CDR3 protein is CASSSRQEEAGNYEQYF. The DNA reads TGCGCCAGCAGCTCCCGACAGGAGGAAGCAGGAAATTACGAGCAGTACTTC.